A single sample is the source of the 11 T cell receptor beta chains below, sequenced in a study of blood T cell repertoires in COVID-19. Assay: immunoSEQ multiplex PCR; the TCRdb copy retains only in-frame clones and omits some. Counted here are fewer than 300,000 clones, roughly 80% occurring once; the ten biggest clones make up approximately 5%. The specimen sequenced was PBMCs or T cells enriched from blood (not recorded which). These TCRs come from a middle-aged man who had been exposed to COVID-19.

Notes on this clone: Additional DNA sequences in this sample encode the identical CDR3. CDR3: CASSPPGTSGEQFF. DNA for the CDR3: TGTGCCAGCTCACCACCCGGGACTAGCGGGGAGCAGTTCTTC. The chain has TRBV18 and TRBJ2-1; TRBD2 agrees at 12 bases. V gave up 0 bases and J gave up 10 bases; unmatched junction bases: 1. The CDR3 extends over 14 amino acids. Germline lookup yields CDR1 KGHSH and CDR2 LQKENI.

J is TRBJ2-1 and V is TRBV10-3; 8 positions agree with TRBD2. CDR3 length equals 14 residues. Germline CDR1 reads ENHRY; CDR2 reads SYGVKD. The ends lost 8 bases at V and 9 bases at J; junction bases unmatched: 12. CDR3 nucleotides: TGTGCCATCTTGGCTTTTACCGGGGGGGGTGAGCAGTTCTTC. The encoded protein is CAILAFTGGGEQFF.

CDR3 DNA sequence: TGTGCCTGGAGTGTAGGGCAGATACGGACAGGCAATCAGCCCCAGCATTTT. Its translation is CAWSVGQIRTGNQPQHF. The J gene is TRBJ1-5, the V gene TRBV30; a weak D match, TRBD1 (6 bases). Trimming removed 0 bases from V and 2 bases from J, with 17 bases in between. This CDR3 is 17 amino acids long. Germline lookup yields CDR1 GTSNPN and CDR2 SVGIG (reference sequence).

The chain carries TRBV6-5 and TRBJ2-7, with a tentative D call TRBD1 (5 bases). Germline-derived CDR1 and CDR2 are MNHEY and SVGAGI. The V and J ends lost 6 bases and 0 bases respectively, with 15 bases between them. The CDR3 consists of 15 residues. The CDR3 region has the DNA TGTGCCAGCAGAACCGACAGACGACTCTCCTACGAGCAGTACTTC. It specifies CASRTDRRLSYEQYF.

The chain uses TRBV5-1 and TRBJ1-2; the match to TRBD1 covers 9 bases. Looked up from germline, CDR1 is SGHRS and CDR2 is YFSETQ. CDR3 length: 14 residues. V gave up 2 bases and J gave up 8 bases; unmatched junction bases: 7. For the CDR3, the DNA is TGCGCCAGCAGCTTCGGACAGGGGAGAGGGGGCTACACCTTC. Its protein product is CASSFGQGRGGYTF.

The chain links TRBV19 to TRBJ2-7; TRBD2 might be the D (5 bases). Per germline, CDR1 LNHDA and CDR2 SQIVND (reference sequence). The length of the CDR3 is 14 residues. As DNA, the CDR3 is TGTGCGAGCGCGCAGGAGGATAGAAGCTACGAGCAGTACTTC. Its translation is CASAQEDRSYEQYF.

V and J are TRBV6-1 and TRBJ1-5; the D gene is possibly TRBD1 (6 bases). V was clipped by 0 bases and J by 7 bases, with 13 bases between them. The CDR3 extends over 15 amino acids. Germline V gene sequence: CDR1 MNHNS, CDR2 SASEGT. The CDR3 DNA follows: TGTGCCAGCAGTGAAGCGGGAACAGGGTGGCAGCCCCAGCATTTT. Translating gives CASSEAGTGWQPQHF.

The chain joins TRBV5-4 to TRBJ1-1; 8 nucleotides line up with TRBD1. Germline values: CDR1 SGHNT, CDR2 YYREEE (reference sequence). After removal of 3 bases from V and 2 bases from J, the junction contained 6 bases not matched to a gene. This CDR3 is 15 amino acids long. CDR3 sequence: CASSSLDRGNTEAFF. Written as DNA, the CDR3 is TGTGCCAGCAGCTCGCTTGACAGGGGTAACACTGAAGCTTTCTTT. Based on the CDR3 plus reference TRBV5-4 and TRBJ1-1, the full variable domain is ETGVTQSPTHLIKTRGQQVTLRCSSQSGHNTVSWYQQALGQGPQFIFQYYREEENGRGNFPPRFSGLQFPNYSSELNVNALELDDSALYLCASSSLDRGNTEAFFGQGTRLTVV.

The rearrangement uses TRBV6-5 and TRBJ2-5; the D gene is possibly TRBD1 (6 bases). The CDR3 extends over 14 amino acids. Germline values: CDR1 MNHEY, CDR2 SVGAGI. Trimming removed 5 bases from V and 0 bases from J, with 10 bases in between. For the CDR3, the DNA is TGTGCCAGCAGTACCCAGGGGCACCAAGAGACCCAGTACTTC. It yields the protein CASSTQGHQETQYF.

The chain has TRBV20-1 and TRBJ1-1; TRBD1 aligns across 7 bases. Germline values: CDR1 DFQATT, CDR2 SNEGSKA (reference sequence). V was clipped by 5 bases and J by 8 bases; unmatched bases: 2. The CDR3 is 10 residues long. CDR3 DNA sequence: TGCAGTGCTTTGGACAGGGAAGCTTTCTTT. This encodes CSALDREAFF.

The rearrangement uses TRBV3-1 (or the pseudogene TRBV3-2) and TRBJ2-7, with 9 bases aligning to TRBD1. V was pared by 5 bases and J by 4 bases, with 18 bases of the junction left unmatched. The germline V gene encodes CDR1 LGHDT and CDR2 YNNKEL (reference sequence). The CDR3 contains 18 residues. The CDR3 protein is CASSSRDRVSPAEYEQYF. CDR3 DNA sequence: TGTGCCAGCAGCTCTAGGGACAGGGTGTCTCCTGCAGAATACGAGCAGTACTTC.